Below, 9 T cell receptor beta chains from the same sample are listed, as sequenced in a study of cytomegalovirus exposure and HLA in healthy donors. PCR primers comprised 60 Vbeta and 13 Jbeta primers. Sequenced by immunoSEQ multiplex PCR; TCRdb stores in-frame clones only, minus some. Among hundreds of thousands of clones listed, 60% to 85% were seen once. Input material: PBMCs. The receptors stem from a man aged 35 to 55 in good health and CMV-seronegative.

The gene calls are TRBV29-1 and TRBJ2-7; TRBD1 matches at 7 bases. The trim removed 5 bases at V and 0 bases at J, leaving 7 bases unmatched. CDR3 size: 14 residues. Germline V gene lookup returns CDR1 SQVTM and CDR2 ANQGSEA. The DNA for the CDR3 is TGCAGCGTTATTCCCGGGACAGACTCCTACGAGCAGTACTTC. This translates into CSVIPGTDSYEQYF.

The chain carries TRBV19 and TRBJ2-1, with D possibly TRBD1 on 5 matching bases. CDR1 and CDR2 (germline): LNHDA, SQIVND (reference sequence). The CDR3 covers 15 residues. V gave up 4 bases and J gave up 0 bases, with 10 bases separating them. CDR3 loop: CASSSSGISYNEQFF. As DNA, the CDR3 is TGTGCCAGTAGTAGCTCAGGGATCTCCTACAATGAGCAGTTCTTC.

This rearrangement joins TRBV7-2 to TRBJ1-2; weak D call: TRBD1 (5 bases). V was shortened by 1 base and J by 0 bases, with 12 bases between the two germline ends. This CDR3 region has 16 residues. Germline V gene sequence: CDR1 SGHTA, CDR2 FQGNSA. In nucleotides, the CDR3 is TGTGCCAGCAGCTTAGGACAGCCGACCACTAACTATGGCTACACCTTC. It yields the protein CASSLGQPTTNYGYTF.

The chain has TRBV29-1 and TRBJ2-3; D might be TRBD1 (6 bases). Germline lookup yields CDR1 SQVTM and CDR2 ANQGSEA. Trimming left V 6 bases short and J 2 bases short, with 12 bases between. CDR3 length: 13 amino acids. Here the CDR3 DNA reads TGCAGCGTGCAGCAGGGGTTCACAGATACGCAGTATTTT. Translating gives CSVQQGFTDTQYF.

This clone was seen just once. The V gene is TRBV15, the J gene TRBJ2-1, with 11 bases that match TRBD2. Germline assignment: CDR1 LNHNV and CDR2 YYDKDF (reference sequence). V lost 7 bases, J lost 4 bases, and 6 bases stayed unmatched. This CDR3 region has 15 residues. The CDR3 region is CATTSSGRSYNEQFF. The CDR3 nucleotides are TGTGCCACCACCTCTAGCGGGAGGTCTTACAATGAGCAGTTCTTC.

CDR3 DNA: TGTGCCAGCAGCTTGGGCGGGCTGAGCTCCTACGAGCAGTACTTC. Encoded protein: CASSLGGLSSYEQYF. This rearrangement joins TRBV5-4 to TRBJ2-7, with D possibly matching TRBD2 (5 bases). The CDR3 has 15 residues. Trimming pared 0 bases from V and 0 bases from J, leaving 10 bases between. Germline V gives CDR1 SGHNT, CDR2 YYREEE (reference sequence).

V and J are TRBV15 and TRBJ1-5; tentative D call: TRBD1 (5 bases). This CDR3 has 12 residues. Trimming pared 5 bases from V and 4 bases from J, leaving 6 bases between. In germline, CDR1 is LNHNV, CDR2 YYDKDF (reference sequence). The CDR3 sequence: CATSRGNQPQHF. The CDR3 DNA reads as TGTGCCACCAGCCGGGGGAATCAGCCCCAGCATTTT.

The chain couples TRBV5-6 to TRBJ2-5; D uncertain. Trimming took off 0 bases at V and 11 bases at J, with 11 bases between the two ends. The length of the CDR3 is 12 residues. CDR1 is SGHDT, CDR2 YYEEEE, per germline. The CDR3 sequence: CASSLASGEQYF. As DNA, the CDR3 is TGTGCCAGCAGCTTGGCCTCGGGTGAGCAGTACTTC.

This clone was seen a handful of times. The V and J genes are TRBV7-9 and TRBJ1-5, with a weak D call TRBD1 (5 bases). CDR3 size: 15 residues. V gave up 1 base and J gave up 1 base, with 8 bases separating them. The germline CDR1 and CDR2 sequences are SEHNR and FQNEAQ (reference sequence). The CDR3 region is CASSLGTHSNQPQHF. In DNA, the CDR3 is TGTGCCAGCAGCTTAGGGACACACAGCAATCAGCCCCAGCATTTT. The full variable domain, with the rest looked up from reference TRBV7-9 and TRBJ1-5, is DTGVSQNPRHKITKRGQNVTFRCDPISEHNRLYWYRQTLGQGPEFLTYFQNEAQLEKSRLLSDRFSAERPKGSFSTLEIQRTEQGDSAMYLCASSLGTHSNQPQHFGDGTRLSIL.